Below, 21 T cell receptor beta chains from the same sample are listed, as sequenced in a study of T cells in Graves' hyperthyroidism and ophthalmopathy. Amplified TCR beta CDR3 regions came from RNA transcripts. The study used the HTBI primer set for a first-round RT-PCR of the TCR CDR3. TCRdb re-derived calls from the multiplex PCR reads in MiXCR, one entry per CDR3 protein. The sample includes 660,000 or so distinct CDR3 sequences, less than 25% of them seen just once. Input material: blood. These receptors originate from a man aged 30 to 39 with Graves' ophthalmopathy.

Only a few counts were recorded for this clonotype. The junction departs from the called germline gene at one end, perhaps through a read error. The CDR3 reads CASSPGTGNSNEQFF. DNA for the CDR3: TGTGCTAGCAGCCCCGGGACAGGGAATAGCAATGAGCAGTTCTTC. This sequence joins TRBV7-7 and TRBJ2-1, with TRBD1 matching 9 bases. Germline V gives CDR1 SSHAT, CDR2 FNYEAQ (reference sequence). This CDR3 is built from 15 residues.

CDR3 in DNA: TGCAGCGTTACACGACAGGGTTCTCATGGCTACACCTTC. It translates to CSVTRQGSHGYTF. The rearrangement joins TRBV29-1 to TRBJ1-2; 7 bases map to TRBD1. The germline V gene encodes CDR1 SQVTM and CDR2 ANQGSEA. The CDR3 spans 13 residues. V gave up 5 bases and J gave up 6 bases; unmatched junction bases: 9. Drawing the rest from reference TRBV29-1 and TRBJ1-2, the complete variable domain is SAVISQKPSRDICQRGTSLTIQCQVDSQVTMMFWYRQQPGQSLTLIATANQGSEATYESGFVIDKFPISRPNLTFSTLTVSNMSPEDSSIYLCSVTRQGSHGYTFGSGTRLTVV.

The J gene is TRBJ2-7, the V gene TRBV6-1, with 9 bases identical to TRBD1. J gave up 2 bases and V 5 bases, and 7 bases lay outside the gene matches. This CDR3 spans 15 amino acids. From germline, CDR1 is MNHNS and CDR2 SASEGT. The CDR3 here is CASSYGDRATYEQYF. DNA for the CDR3: TGTGCCAGCAGTTATGGGGACAGGGCTACCTACGAGCAGTACTTC.

The chain joins TRBV7-2 to TRBJ1-6, with 8 bases matching TRBD1. CDR1 and CDR2 (germline): SGHTA, FQGNSA. With V trimmed by 3 bases and J by 11 bases, 6 bases remained unmatched. The CDR3 extends over 14 amino acids. This CDR3 reads CASSFDRTGPPLHF. CDR3 DNA sequence: TGTGCCAGCAGCTTCGACAGGACAGGGCCACCCCTCCACTTT.

This clonotype was found many times. The CDR3 coding sequence is TGTGCCAGCTCCCGACAGGGACTGAACACTGAAGCTTTCTTT. Translated, it gives CASSRQGLNTEAFF. The genes are TRBV18 and TRBJ1-1; TRBD1 matches at 7 bases. Germline V gene sequence: CDR1 KGHSH, CDR2 LQKENI. The CDR3 contains 14 residues. Trimming cost V 6 bases and J 0 bases; bases outside gene matches: 4. Combining the CDR3 with reference TRBV18 and TRBJ1-1 gives the whole variable domain NAGVMQNPRHLVRRRGQEARLRCSPMKGHSHVYWYRQLPEEGLKFMVYLQKENIIDESGMPKERFSAEFPKEGPSILRIQQVVRGDSAAYFCASSRQGLNTEAFFGQGTRLTVV.

This chain links TRBV19 with TRBJ1-2, with D tentatively TRBD1 (5 bases). Germline V gene data show CDR1 as LNHDA and CDR2 as SQIVND (reference sequence). The CDR3 is made up of 13 amino acids. Trimming removed 2 bases from V and 4 bases from J, with 8 bases in between. As DNA, the CDR3 is TGTGCCAGTAGTATACAGGGAATCTATGGCTACACCTTC. This translates into CASSIQGIYGYTF.

The genes are TRBV30 and TRBJ1-4; 10 positions agree with TRBD1. The V gene's germline CDR1 is GTSNPN and CDR2 SVGIG (reference sequence). CDR3 length: 16 residues. After removal of 2 bases from V and 0 bases from J, the junction contained 3 bases not matched to a gene. CDR3 nucleotides: TGTGCCTGGAGTCCCGGACAGGGGGCAACTAATGAAAAACTGTTTTTT. It is translated as CAWSPGQGATNEKLFF.

The chain has TRBV20-1 and TRBJ2-7; tentative D call: TRBD2 (6 bases). Germline V gene sequence: CDR1 DFQATT, CDR2 SNEGSKA (reference sequence). The CDR3 length is 12 residues. Trimming pared 4 bases from V and 2 bases from J, leaving 9 bases between. The CDR3, as DNA: TGCAGTGCTACCCTAGCGACCTACGAGCAGTACTTC. Translating gives CSATLATYEQYF.

The chain joins TRBV2 to TRBJ2-3; TRBD2 agrees at 11 bases. The CDR3 has 16 residues. V was clipped by 8 bases and J by 1 base; unmatched bases: 8. Germline CDR1 and CDR2: SNHLY and FYNNEI. The CDR3 region is CASSPGLAARTDTQYF. The CDR3 DNA sequence: TGTGCCAGCTCTCCGGGACTAGCGGCTCGCACAGATACGCAGTATTTT.

This clonotype was seen repeatedly, ten times or more. The chain joins TRBV28 to TRBJ2-7; the D gene is possibly TRBD1 (6 bases). The CDR3 is 14 amino acids. Germline V gene lookup returns CDR1 MDHEN and CDR2 SYDVKM. V shed 4 bases and J shed 7 bases, with 17 bases lying between them. CDR3 DNA: TGTGCCAGCAGTTCGGCCCAGGGGATTAAGGAGCAGTACTTC. Its protein is CASSSAQGIKEQYF.

This sequence joins TRBV20-1 and TRBJ2-7; TRBD2 agrees at 13 bases. With 6 bases clipped from V and 2 bases from J, the junction kept 7 bases outside the gene matches. The CDR3 is 15 residues long. Germline V gives CDR1 DFQATT, CDR2 SNEGSKA (reference sequence). CDR3 region: CSATGTSGDPYEQYF. The CDR3 DNA reads as TGCAGTGCCACTGGGACTAGCGGGGATCCCTACGAGCAGTACTTC.

The V and J genes are TRBV6-1 and TRBJ1-1; D remains ambiguous. Germline CDR1 MNHNS, CDR2 SASEGT. The CDR3 is 14 amino acids. The V end lost 6 bases, the J end lost 0 bases, and 11 bases lay between the germline ends. The CDR3 sequence is CASSRTALNTEAFF. In DNA, the CDR3 is TGTGCCAGCAGCCGTACAGCGTTGAACACTGAAGCTTTCTTT.

This clonotype turned up a few times. The rearrangement links TRBV6-1 to TRBJ2-7, with D possibly being TRBD1 or TRBD2 (5 bases each). V gave up 5 bases and J gave up 9 bases, with 17 bases separating them. The CDR3 consists of 13 residues. Germline CDR1 and CDR2: MNHNS and SASEGT. The CDR3 region is CASSTGAARGQYF. The CDR3 bases are TGTGCCAGCAGTACCGGGGCGGCTCGCGGGCAGTACTTC.

V gene TRBV29-1 combines with J gene TRBJ2-3; tentatively, D is TRBD2 (7 bases). The CDR3 contains 13 residues. V shed 7 bases and J shed 2 bases, with 13 bases lying between them. CDR1 is SQVTM and CDR2 is ANQGSEA in the germline V gene. CDR3 nucleotides: TGCAGCGCCGGGGGGCGGATCACAGATACGCAGTATTTT. The encoded protein is CSAGGRITDTQYF.

Concerning this clonotype: Given a much more abundant clone one base away, this may be a read error. The rearrangement links TRBV28 to TRBJ1-5; D is ambiguous. From germline, CDR1 is MDHEN and CDR2 SYDVKM. The CDR3 is made up of 14 amino acids. The CDR3 protein is CASSRDSGNQSQHF. CDR3 DNA sequence: TGTGCCAGCAGTCGAGACTCCGGCAATCAGTCCCAGCATTTT.

The chain has TRBV6-1 and TRBJ2-7; TRBD1 agrees at 8 bases. Germline V gene data show CDR1 as MNHNS and CDR2 as SASEGT. The CDR3 sequence is 15 residues long. J gave up 0 bases and V 5 bases, and 6 bases lay outside the gene matches. In DNA, the CDR3 is TGTGCCAGCAGTTTATCCGACAGGGGCTCCTACGAGCAGTACTTC. Translating it yields CASSLSDRGSYEQYF.

A few counts support this clonotype. The gene calls are TRBV7-2 and TRBJ2-1, with D tentatively TRBD2 (5 bases). Trimming cost V 4 bases and J 7 bases, with 14 bases left between them. The germline V gene encodes CDR1 SGHTA and CDR2 FQGNSA. CDR3 length equals 14 residues. CDR3 coding DNA: TGTGCCAGCAGCTCATCCGGGATCCAGAATGAGCAGTTCTTC. Translated: CASSSSGIQNEQFF.

CDR3 in DNA: TGTGCCTGGAGTCAAGGGACTAGCGGGAGGAGATACAATGAGCAGTTCTTC. Translating gives CAWSQGTSGRRYNEQFF. The rearrangement joins TRBV30 to TRBJ2-1; TRBD2 agrees at 15 bases. This CDR3 contains 17 residues. J lost 4 bases, V lost 2 bases, and 6 bases had no gene match. Germline V lookup: CDR1 GTSNPN, CDR2 SVGIG (reference sequence).

For this clonotype: A much larger clone lies one base from this, so it may be a read error. This CDR3 reads CASSSRRDRDYGYTF. CDR3 DNA: TGCGCCAGCAGTTCGCGCCGGGACAGGGACTATGGCTACACCTTC. The J gene is TRBJ1-2, the V gene TRBV5-1; 9 bases match TRBD1. This CDR3 region has 15 residues. Germline V gene lookup returns CDR1 SGHRS and CDR2 YFSETQ. V lost 5 bases, J lost 3 bases, and 8 bases stayed unmatched.

This chain links TRBV6-1 with TRBJ2-7, with D possibly TRBD1 on 7 matching bases. Germline V gene lookup returns CDR1 MNHNS and CDR2 SASEGT. Trimming cost V 7 bases and J 3 bases, with 19 bases left between them. This CDR3 contains 15 residues. The CDR3 bases are TGTGCCAGCACCACAATTGAGCAGGGGGGCTACGAGCAGTACTTC. Encoded protein: CASTTIEQGGYEQYF.

The table lists this clonotype with a few counts. The V and J genes are TRBV27 and TRBJ2-3, with D possibly TRBD2 on 5 matching bases. Germline lookup yields CDR1 MNHEY and CDR2 SMNVEV (reference sequence). The CDR3 consists of 13 residues. Trimming took 4 bases from V and 6 from J, leaving 11 bases between them. CDR3 coding DNA: TGTGCCAGCAGTTCGGACTCCGGGGATACGCAGTATTTT. Translating it yields CASSSDSGDTQYF.